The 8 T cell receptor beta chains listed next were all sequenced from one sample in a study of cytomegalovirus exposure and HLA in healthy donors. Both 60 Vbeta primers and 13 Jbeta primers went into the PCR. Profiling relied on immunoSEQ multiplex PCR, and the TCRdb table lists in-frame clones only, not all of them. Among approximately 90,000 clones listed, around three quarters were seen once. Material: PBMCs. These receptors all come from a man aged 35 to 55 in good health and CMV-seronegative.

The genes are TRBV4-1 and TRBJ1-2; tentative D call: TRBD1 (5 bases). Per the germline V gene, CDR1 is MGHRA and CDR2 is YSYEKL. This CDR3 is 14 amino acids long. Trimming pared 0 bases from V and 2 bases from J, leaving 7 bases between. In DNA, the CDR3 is TGCGCCAGCAGCCAAGATCGGGGGAACTATGGCTACACCTTC. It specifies CASSQDRGNYGYTF.

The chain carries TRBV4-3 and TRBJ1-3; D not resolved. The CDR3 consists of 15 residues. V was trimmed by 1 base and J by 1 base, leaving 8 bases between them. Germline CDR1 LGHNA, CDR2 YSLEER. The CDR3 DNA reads TGCGCCAGCAGCCAAGTGGCAGGATCTGGAAACACCATATATTTT. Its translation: CASSQVAGSGNTIYF.

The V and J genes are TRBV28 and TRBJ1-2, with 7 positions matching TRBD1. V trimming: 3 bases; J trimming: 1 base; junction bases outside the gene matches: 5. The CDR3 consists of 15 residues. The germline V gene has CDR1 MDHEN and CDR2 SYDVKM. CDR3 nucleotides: TGTGCCAGCAGTTTGGAAGGGGGCCTTAACTATGGCTACACCTTC. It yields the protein CASSLEGGLNYGYTF.

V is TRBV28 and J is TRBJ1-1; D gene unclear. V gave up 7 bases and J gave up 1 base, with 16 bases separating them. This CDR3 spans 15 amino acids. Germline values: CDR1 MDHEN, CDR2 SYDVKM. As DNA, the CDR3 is TGTGCCAGCACCCTAGGAGGGCCACCGAACACTGAAGCTTTCTTT. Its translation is CASTLGGPPNTEAFF.

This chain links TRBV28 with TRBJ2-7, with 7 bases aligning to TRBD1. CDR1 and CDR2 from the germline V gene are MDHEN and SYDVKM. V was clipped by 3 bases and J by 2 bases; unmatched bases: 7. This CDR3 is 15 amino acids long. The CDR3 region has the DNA TGTGCCAGCAGTTTCACGGACAGGTCCACCTACGAGCAGTACTTC. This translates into CASSFTDRSTYEQYF.

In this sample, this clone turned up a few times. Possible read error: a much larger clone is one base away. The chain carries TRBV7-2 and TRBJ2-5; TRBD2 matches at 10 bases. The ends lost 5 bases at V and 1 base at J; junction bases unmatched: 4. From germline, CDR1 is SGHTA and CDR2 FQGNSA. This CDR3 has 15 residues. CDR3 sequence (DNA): TGTGCCAGCAGCCAAGAGCGGGGGGGCCAAGAGACCCAGTACTTC. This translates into CASSQERGGQETQYF.

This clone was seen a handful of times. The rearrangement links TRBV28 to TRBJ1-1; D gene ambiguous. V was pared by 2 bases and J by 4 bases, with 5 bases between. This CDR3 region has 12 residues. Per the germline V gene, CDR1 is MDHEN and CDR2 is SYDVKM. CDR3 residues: CASSLVSTEAFF. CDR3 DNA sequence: TGTGCCAGCAGTTTAGTGAGCACTGAAGCTTTCTTT.

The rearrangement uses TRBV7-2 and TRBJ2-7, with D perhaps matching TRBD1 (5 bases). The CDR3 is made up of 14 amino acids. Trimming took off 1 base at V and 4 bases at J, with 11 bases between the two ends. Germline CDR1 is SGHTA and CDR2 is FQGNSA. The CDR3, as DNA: TGTGCCAGCAGCTTAGTCAGGGAAGAATACGAGCAGTACTTC. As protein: CASSLVREEYEQYF.